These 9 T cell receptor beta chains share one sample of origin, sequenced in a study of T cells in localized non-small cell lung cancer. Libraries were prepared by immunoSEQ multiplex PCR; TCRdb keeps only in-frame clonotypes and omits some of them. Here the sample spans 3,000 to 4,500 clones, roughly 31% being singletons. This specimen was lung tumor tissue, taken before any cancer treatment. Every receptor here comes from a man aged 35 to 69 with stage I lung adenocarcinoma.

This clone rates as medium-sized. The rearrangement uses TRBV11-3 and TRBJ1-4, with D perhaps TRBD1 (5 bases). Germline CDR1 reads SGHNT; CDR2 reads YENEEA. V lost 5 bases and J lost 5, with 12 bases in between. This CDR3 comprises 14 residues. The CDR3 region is CASSTRDPNEKLFF. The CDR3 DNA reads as TGTGCCAGCAGCACTCGGGACCCCAATGAAAAACTGTTTTTT.

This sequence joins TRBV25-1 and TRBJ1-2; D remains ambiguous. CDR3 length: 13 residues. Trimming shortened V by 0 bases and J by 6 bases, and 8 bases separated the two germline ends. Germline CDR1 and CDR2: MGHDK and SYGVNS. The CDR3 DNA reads TGTGCCAGCAGTGAATATGGGATCAATGGCTACACCTTC. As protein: CASSEYGINGYTF.

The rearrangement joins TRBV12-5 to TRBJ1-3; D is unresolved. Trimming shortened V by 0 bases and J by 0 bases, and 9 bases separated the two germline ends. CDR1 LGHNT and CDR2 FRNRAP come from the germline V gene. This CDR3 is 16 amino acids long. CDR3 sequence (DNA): TGTGCTAGTGGTTTGGTGCTTAGGCCCTCTGGAAACACCATATATTTT. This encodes CASGLVLRPSGNTIYF. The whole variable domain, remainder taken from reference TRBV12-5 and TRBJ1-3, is DARVTQTPRHKVTEMGQEVTMRCQPILGHNTVFWYRQTMMQGLELLAYFRNRAPLDDSGMPKDRFSAEMPDATLATLKIQPSEPRDSAVYFCASGLVLRPSGNTIYFGEGSWLTVV.

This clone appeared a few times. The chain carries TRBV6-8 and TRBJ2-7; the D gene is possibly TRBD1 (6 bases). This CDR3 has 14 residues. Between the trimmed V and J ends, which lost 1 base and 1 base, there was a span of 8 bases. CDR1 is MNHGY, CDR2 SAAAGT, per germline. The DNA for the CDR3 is TGTGCCAGCAGTTACTTCACAGGGTCCTACGAGCAGTACTTC. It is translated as CASSYFTGSYEQYF.

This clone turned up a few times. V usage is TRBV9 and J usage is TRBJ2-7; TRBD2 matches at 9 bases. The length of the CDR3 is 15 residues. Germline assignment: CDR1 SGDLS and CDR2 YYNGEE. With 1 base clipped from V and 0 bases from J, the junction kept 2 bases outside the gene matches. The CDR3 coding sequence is TGTGCCAGCAGCGTAAATAGCGGGAGCTCCTACGAGCAGTACTTC. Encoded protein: CASSVNSGSSYEQYF.

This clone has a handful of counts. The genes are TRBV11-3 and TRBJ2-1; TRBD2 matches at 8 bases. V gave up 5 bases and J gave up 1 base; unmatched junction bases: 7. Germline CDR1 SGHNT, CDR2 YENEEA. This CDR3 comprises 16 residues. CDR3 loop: CASSPGLASSYNEQFF. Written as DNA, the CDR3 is TGTGCCAGCAGCCCCGGACTAGCCTCTTCCTACAATGAGCAGTTCTTC.

Here the CDR3 reads CASRTTGLAGGPGDEQFF. In DNA form, the CDR3 reads TGTGCCAGTAGGACAACGGGACTAGCGGGAGGGCCGGGAGATGAGCAGTTCTTC. This chain connects TRBV19 to TRBJ2-1; 16 nucleotides match TRBD2. V was pared by 6 bases and J by 8 bases, with 13 bases of the junction left unmatched. Germline lookup yields CDR1 LNHDA and CDR2 SQIVND (reference sequence). CDR3 length: 18 amino acids.

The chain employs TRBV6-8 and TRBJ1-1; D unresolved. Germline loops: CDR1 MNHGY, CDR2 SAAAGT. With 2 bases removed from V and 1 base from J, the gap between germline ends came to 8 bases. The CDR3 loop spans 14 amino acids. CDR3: CASSYGRGNTEAFF. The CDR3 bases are TGTGCCAGCAGTTACGGGCGTGGGAACACTGAAGCTTTCTTT.

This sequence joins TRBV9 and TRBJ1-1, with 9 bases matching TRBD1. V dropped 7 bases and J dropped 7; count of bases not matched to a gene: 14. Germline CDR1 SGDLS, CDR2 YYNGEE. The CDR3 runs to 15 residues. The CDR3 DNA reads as TGTGCCAGCCTACCGGGACAGGGAGCCCCCCTTGAAGCTTTCTTT. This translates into CASLPGQGAPLEAFF.